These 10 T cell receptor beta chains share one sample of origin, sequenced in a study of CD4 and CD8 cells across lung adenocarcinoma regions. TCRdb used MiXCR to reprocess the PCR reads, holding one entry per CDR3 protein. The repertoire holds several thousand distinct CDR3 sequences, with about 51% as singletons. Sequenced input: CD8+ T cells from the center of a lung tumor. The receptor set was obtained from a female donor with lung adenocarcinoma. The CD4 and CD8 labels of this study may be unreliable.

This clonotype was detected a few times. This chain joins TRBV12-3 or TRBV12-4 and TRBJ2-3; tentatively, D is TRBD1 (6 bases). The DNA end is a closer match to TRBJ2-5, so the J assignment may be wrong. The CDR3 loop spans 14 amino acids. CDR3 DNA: TGTGCGGGCAGTGGGGGCGGTGCGCGAGATACCCAGTACTTC. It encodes CAGSGGGARDTQYF.

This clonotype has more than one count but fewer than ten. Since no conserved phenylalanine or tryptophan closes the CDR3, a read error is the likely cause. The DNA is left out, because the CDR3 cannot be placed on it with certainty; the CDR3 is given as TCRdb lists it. The CDR3 loop is CASSSGVA. This chain uses TRBV6-1 with TRBJ2-6; the DNA was not compared with TRBD1, the D call given in the table. Ends included, the CDR3 has 8 residues. The germline gives CDR1 MNHNS, CDR2 SASEGT.

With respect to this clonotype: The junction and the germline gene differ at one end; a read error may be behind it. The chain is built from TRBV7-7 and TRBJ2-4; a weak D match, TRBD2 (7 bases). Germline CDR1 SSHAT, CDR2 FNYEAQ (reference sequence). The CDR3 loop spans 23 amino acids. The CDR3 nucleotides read TGTGCTAGCAGCTTAGCCTCGAGAAGGACCGGGGCAGGCGGGGGCCGAGCCCAAGACACCCAGTACTTC. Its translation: CASSLASRRTGAGGGRAQDTQYF.

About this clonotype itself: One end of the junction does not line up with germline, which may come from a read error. CDR3: CASSLALAGSGRGDKETQYF. The CDR3 region has the DNA TGTGCCAGCAGCTTGGCCCTGGCGGGTAGCGGGAGGGGGGACAAAGAGACGCAGTACTTT. The chain recombines TRBV5-4 with TRBJ2-5; 11 nucleotides match TRBD2. This CDR3 is 20 amino acids long. Per the germline V gene, CDR1 is SGHNT and CDR2 is YYREEE (reference sequence).

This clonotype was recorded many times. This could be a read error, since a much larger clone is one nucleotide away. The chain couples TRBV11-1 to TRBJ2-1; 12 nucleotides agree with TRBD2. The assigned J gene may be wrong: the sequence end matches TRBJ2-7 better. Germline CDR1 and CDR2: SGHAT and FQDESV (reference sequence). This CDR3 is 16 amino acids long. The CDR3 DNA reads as TGTGCCAGCAGCTTGGCTAGCGGGAGGGGGGGGTATGAGCAGTACTTC. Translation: CASSLASGRGGYEQYF.

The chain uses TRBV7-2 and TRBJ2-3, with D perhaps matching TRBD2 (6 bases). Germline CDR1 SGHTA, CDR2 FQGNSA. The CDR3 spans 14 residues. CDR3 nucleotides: TGTGCGGGGCCCGGGGGACGTAACACAGATACGCAGTATTTT. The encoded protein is CAGPGGRNTDTQYF.

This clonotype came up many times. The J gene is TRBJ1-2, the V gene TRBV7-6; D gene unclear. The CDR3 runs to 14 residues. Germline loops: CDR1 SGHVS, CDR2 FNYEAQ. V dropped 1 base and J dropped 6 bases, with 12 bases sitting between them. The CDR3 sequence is CASSLGNSWDGYTF. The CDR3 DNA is TGTGCCAGCAGCTTAGGGAACTCGTGGGATGGCTACACCTTC. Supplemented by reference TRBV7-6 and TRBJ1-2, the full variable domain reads GAGVSQSPRYKVTKRGQDVALRCDPISGHVSLYWYRQALGQGPEFLTYFNYEAQQDKSGLPNDRFSAERPEGSISTLTIQRTEQRDSAMYRCASSLGNSWDGYTFGSGTRLTVV.

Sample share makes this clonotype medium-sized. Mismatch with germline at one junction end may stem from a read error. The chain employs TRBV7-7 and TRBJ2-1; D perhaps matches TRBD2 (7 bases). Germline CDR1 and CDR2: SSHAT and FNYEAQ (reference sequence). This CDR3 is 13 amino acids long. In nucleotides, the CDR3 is TGTGCTAGCAGCAGAGGGGGGGGCAACGAGCAGTTCTTC. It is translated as CASSRGGGNEQFF.

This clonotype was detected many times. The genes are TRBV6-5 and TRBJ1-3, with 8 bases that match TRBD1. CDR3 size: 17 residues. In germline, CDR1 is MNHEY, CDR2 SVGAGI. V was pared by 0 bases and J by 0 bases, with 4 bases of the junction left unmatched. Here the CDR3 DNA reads TGTGCCAGCAGTTACTCGGGACAGGCGAACTCTGGAAACACCATATATTTT. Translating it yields CASSYSGQANSGNTIYF.

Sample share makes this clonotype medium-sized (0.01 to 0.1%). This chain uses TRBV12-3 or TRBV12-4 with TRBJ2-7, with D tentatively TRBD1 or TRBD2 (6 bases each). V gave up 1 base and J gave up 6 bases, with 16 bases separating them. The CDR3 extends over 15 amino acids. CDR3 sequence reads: CASSLGGAVSGEQYF. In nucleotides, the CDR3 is TGTGCCAGCAGTTTAGGGGGGGCAGTTAGTGGCGAGCAGTACTTC.